Presented here are 2 T cell receptor beta chains from one specimen sequenced in a study of blood T cell repertoires in COVID-19. Measured with immunoSEQ multiplex PCR; TCRdb has only the in-frame clones, and not every one. The sample holds approximately 240,000 clones, approximately 90% seen once. The sample comprised PBMCs or T cells enriched from blood (not recorded which). These receptors were collected from a woman younger than 45 with acute COVID-19.

The chain carries TRBV6-5 and TRBJ1-2, with D perhaps TRBD1 (6 bases). Between the trimmed V and J ends, which lost 5 bases and 7 bases, there was a span of 17 bases. The CDR3 runs to 14 residues. Germline loops: CDR1 MNHEY, CDR2 SVGAGI. CDR3 sequence reads: CASSLGGEGIGYTF. In DNA, the CDR3 is TGTGCCAGCAGTCTAGGGGGGGAAGGTATTGGCTACACCTTC.

This sequence joins TRBV6-2 or TRBV6-3 and TRBJ2-5; D may be TRBD2 (5 bases). Between the trimmed V and J ends, which lost 2 bases and 5 bases, there was a span of 18 bases. Germline V gene data show CDR1 as MNHEY and CDR2 as SVGEGT. This CDR3 contains 16 residues. The CDR3 coding sequence is TGTGCCAGCAGTTACAGGACCCGCGGAGGTAGGGAGACCCAGTACTTC. This encodes CASSYRTRGGRETQYF.